The 8 T cell receptor beta chains given below trace back to one sample, sequenced in a study of blood T cell repertoires in COVID-19. The data were produced by immunoSEQ multiplex PCR, yet TCRdb's version contains in-frame clones alone and is incomplete. The data contain about 320,000 clones, 89% of them singletons. Sample: PBMCs or T cells enriched from blood (not recorded which). The receptors here all came from a man between 60 and 75 years old who had recovered from COVID-19.

The chain uses TRBV7-9 and TRBJ1-2, with D hard to call. V lost 2 bases and J lost 6, with 4 bases in between. There are 11 residues in the CDR3. CDR1 and CDR2 (germline): SEHNR, FQNEAQ (reference sequence). In DNA, the CDR3 is TGTGCCAGCAGCTTATTAAATGGCTACACCTTC. Protein sequence: CASSLLNGYTF.

Points on this clone: Other DNA sequences of this sample code for an identical CDR3. V and J are TRBV3-1 (or the pseudogene TRBV3-2) and TRBJ2-2, with D possibly TRBD1 on 5 matching bases. Trimming took 2 bases from V and 1 from J, leaving 5 bases between them. CDR3 length: 14 residues. Germline V CDR1 and CDR2: LGHDT, YNNKEL (reference sequence). In nucleotides, the CDR3 is TGTGCCAGCAGCCAACAGGGGAACACCGGGGAGCTGTTTTTT. Translating it yields CASSQQGNTGELFF.

The chain has TRBV4-2 and TRBJ1-5, with no clear D. CDR1 and CDR2 (germline): LGHNA, YNFKEQ. V lost 1 base and J 3 bases, leaving 10 bases between the germline ends. This CDR3 has 15 residues. CDR3 sequence: CASSQGSEINQPQHF. CDR3 nucleotides: TGTGCCAGCAGCCAAGGGTCGGAGATCAATCAGCCCCAGCATTTT.

The genes are TRBV7-9 and TRBJ2-5; D is possibly TRBD2 (7 bases). This CDR3 has 15 residues. CDR1 SEHNR and CDR2 FQNEAQ come from the germline V gene (reference sequence). The ends were cut back, 2 bases at V and 2 bases at J, with 12 bases in the middle. This CDR3 is CASSLRGANQETQYF. In DNA form, the CDR3 reads TGTGCCAGCAGCTTACGGGGGGCAAATCAAGAGACCCAGTACTTC.

The gene calls are TRBV11-2 and TRBJ2-7; weak D call: TRBD1 (5 bases). The V gene's germline CDR1 is SGHAT and CDR2 FQNNGV. The CDR3 length is 16 residues. V gave up 5 bases and J gave up 3 bases, with 20 bases separating them. The CDR3: CASSPLGRTGFYEQYF. In DNA, the CDR3 is TGTGCCAGCAGCCCACTCGGGCGAACAGGATTCTACGAGCAGTACTTC. The variable domain in full, completed from reference TRBV11-2 and TRBJ2-7, reads EAGVAQSPRYKIIEKRQSVAFWCNPISGHATLYWYQQILGQGPKLLIQFQNNGVVDDSQLPKDRFSAERLKGVDSTLKIQPAKLEDSAVYLCASSPLGRTGFYEQYFGPGTRLTVT.

The rearrangement links TRBV12-5 to TRBJ2-7, with 9 bases aligning to TRBD2. This CDR3 spans 23 amino acids. Germline values: CDR1 LGHNT, CDR2 FRNRAP. Trimming took 5 bases from V and 2 from J; bases not matched to a gene: 31. The CDR3, as DNA: TGTGCTAGTGGTCCTATCCTTACAGGACAGTTTCTCCGGCGTCTAGCGGGACCCTACGAGCAGTACTTC. It encodes CASGPILTGQFLRRLAGPYEQYF.

This chain uses TRBV20-1 with TRBJ1-1; D may be TRBD1 (6 bases). Germline V CDR1 and CDR2: DFQATT, SNEGSKA (reference sequence). The CDR3 length is 13 residues. V lost 3 bases, J lost 3 bases, and 11 bases lay in between. As DNA, the CDR3 is TGCAGTGCTAGTAGAGGGGGAGACACTGAAGCTTTCTTT. This sequence encodes CSASRGGDTEAFF.

The rearrangement uses TRBV29-1 and TRBJ1-4; 8 bases agree with TRBD1. This CDR3 is 19 amino acids long. The V gene's germline CDR1 is SQVTM and CDR2 ANQGSEA. J lost 13 bases, V lost 3 bases, and 28 bases had no gene match. CDR3 residues: CSVDSFLGDRWYFGVRLFF. The CDR3 DNA follows: TGCAGCGTTGATTCGTTTTTAGGGGACAGGTGGTACTTCGGGGTTAGACTGTTTTTT.